These T cell receptor beta chains were read from a single sample in a study of blood T cell repertoires in COVID-19. Profiled with immunoSEQ multiplex PCR; TCRdb holds only in-frame clones, not every one. The top ten hold roughly 1.7% of the sample, which has roughly 150,000 clones, more than 80% seen once. Sequenced input: PBMCs or T cells enriched from blood (not recorded which). These receptors were obtained from a woman aged 18 to 35 who had been exposed to COVID-19. Each CDR3 is given with its conserved first and last residue. Each record gives: clone size, V gene, CDR3 length, J gene, D gene, CDR3 DNA, CDR3 protein. A D gene is named only where the DNA matches it firmly. Only part of the rows carry a size: once, few, many, or a class if the clone is expanded.

abundance: NA
v_gene: TRBV9
len: 15
j_gene: TRBJ2-1
d_gene: NA
CDR3nt: TGTGCCAGCAGCGTAGGTTACAGGGTCTACAATGAGCAGTTCTTC
CDR3aa: CASSVGYRVYNEQFF

abundance: NA
v_gene: TRBV20-1
len: 17
j_gene: TRBJ1-6
d_gene: TRBD1
CDR3nt: TGCAGTGCTAGTTCTTCTAATGGACAGGGATTAGGGTCACCCCTCCACTTT
CDR3aa: CSASSSNGQGLGSPLHF

abundance: many
v_gene: TRBV14
len: 15
j_gene: TRBJ2-7
d_gene: NA
CDR3nt: TGTGCCAGCAGCCAAGATAGGGGGATAAACTACGAGCAGTACTTC
CDR3aa: CASSQDRGINYEQYF

abundance: NA
v_gene: TRBV19
len: 17
j_gene: TRBJ1-2
d_gene: TRBD1
CDR3nt: TGTGCCAGTAGTTACCGGGACAGCCTTGGATCTAACTATGGCTACACCTTC
CDR3aa: CASSYRDSLGSNYGYTF

abundance: NA
v_gene: TRBV7-9
len: 16
j_gene: TRBJ2-5
d_gene: TRBD2
CDR3nt: TGTGCCAGCAGCCGGACTAGCGGGAGCATCGGCGAGACCCAGTACTTC
CDR3aa: CASSRTSGSIGETQYF

abundance: NA
v_gene: TRBV6-5
len: 13
j_gene: TRBJ2-1
d_gene: NA
CDR3nt: TGTGCCAGCAGTCCTGGACAGTACAATGAGCAGTTCTTC
CDR3aa: CASSPGQYNEQFF

abundance: NA
v_gene: TRBV28
len: 15
j_gene: TRBJ1-5
d_gene: NA
CDR3nt: TGTGCCAGCAGTGTCGCGGGCAGTAGCAATCAGCCCCAGCATTTT
CDR3aa: CASSVAGSSNQPQHF

abundance: NA
v_gene: TRBV6-2/TRBV6-3
len: 16
j_gene: TRBJ2-5
d_gene: TRBD1
CDR3nt: TGTGCCAGCAGTTACTCGATTGGGACAGGGCCAGAGACCCAGTACTTC
CDR3aa: CASSYSIGTGPETQYF

abundance: NA
v_gene: TRBV4-3
len: 14
j_gene: TRBJ1-4
d_gene: TRBD1
CDR3nt: TGCGCCAGCAGCCCTCGACAGGGTGTGGGGAAACTGTTTTTT
CDR3aa: CASSPRQGVGKLFF

abundance: NA
v_gene: TRBV27
len: 14
j_gene: TRBJ2-7
d_gene: TRBD1
CDR3nt: TGTGCCTCCGGATTCAGGACAGGGGATTACGAGCAGTACTTC
CDR3aa: CASGFRTGDYEQYF